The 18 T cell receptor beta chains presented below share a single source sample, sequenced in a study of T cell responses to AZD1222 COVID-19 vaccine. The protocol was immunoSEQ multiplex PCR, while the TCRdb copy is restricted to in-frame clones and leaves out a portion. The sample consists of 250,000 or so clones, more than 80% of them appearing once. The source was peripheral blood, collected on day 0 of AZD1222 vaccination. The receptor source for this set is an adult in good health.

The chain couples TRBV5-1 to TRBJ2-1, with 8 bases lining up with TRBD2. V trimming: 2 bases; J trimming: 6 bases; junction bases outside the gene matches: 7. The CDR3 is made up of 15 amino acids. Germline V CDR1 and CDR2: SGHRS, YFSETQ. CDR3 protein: CASSLDGRALNEQFF. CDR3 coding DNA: TGCGCCAGCAGCTTAGACGGGAGGGCCCTCAATGAGCAGTTCTTC. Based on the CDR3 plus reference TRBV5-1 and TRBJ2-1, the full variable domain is KAGVTQTPRYLIKTRGQQVTLSCSPISGHRSVSWYQQTPGQGLQFLFEYFSETQRNKGNFPGRFSGRQFSNSRSEMNVSTLELGDSALYLCASSLDGRALNEQFFGPGTRLTVL.

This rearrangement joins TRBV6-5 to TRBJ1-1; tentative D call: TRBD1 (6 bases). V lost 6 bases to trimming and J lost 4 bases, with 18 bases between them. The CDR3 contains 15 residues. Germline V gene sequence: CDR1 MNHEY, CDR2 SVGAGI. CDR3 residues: CASSLRGPDITEAFF. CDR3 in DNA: TGTGCCAGCAGCCTCAGGGGTCCGGATATCACTGAAGCTTTCTTT.

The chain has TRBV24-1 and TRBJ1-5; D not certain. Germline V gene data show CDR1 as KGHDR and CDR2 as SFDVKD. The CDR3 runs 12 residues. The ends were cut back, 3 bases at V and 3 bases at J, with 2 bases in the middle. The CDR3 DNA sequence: TGTGCCACCAGTGATATCAATCAGCCCCAGCATTTT. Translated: CATSDINQPQHF.

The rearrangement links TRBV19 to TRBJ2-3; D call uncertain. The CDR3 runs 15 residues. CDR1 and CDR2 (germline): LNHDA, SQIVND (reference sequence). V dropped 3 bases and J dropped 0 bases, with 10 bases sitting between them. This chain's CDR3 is CASSIAATSTDTQYF. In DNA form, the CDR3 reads TGTGCCAGTAGTATCGCGGCAACTAGCACAGATACGCAGTATTTT.

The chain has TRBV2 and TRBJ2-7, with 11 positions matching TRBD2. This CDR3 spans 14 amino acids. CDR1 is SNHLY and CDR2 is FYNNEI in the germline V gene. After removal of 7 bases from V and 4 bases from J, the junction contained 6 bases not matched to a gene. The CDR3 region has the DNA TGTGCCAGCAAAGGGACTAGCGGTCTATACGAGCAGTACTTC. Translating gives CASKGTSGLYEQYF. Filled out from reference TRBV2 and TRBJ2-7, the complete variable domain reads EPEVTQTPSHQVTQMGQEVILRCVPISNHLYFYWYRQILGQKVEFLVSFYNNEISEKSEIFDDQFSVERPDGSNFTLKIRSTKLEDSAMYFCASKGTSGLYEQYFGPGTRLTVT.

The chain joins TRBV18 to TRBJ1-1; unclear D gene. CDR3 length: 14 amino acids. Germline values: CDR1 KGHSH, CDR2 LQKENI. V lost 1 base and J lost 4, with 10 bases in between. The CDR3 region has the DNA TGTGCCAGCTCACCACAGGGTAAGGGCACTGAAGCTTTCTTT. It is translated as CASSPQGKGTEAFF.

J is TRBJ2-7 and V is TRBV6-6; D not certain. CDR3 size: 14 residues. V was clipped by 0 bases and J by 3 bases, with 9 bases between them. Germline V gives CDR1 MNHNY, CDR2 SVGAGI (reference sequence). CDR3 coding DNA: TGTGCCAGCAGTTACTCTACAGATAACTACGAGCAGTACTTC. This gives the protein CASSYSTDNYEQYF.

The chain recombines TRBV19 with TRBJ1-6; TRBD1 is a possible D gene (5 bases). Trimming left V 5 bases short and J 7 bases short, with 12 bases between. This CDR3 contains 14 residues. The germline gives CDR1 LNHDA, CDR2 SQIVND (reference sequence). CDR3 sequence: CASSLGTANSPLHF. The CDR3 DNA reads TGTGCCAGTAGTCTCGGGACTGCCAATTCACCCCTCCACTTT.

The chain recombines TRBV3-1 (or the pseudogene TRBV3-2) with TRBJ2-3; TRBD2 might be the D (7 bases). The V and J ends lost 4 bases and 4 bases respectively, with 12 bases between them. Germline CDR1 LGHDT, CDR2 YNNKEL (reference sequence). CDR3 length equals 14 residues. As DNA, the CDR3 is TGTGCCAGCAGCCCTGGGAGGGGGGCAGATACGCAGTATTTT. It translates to CASSPGRGADTQYF.

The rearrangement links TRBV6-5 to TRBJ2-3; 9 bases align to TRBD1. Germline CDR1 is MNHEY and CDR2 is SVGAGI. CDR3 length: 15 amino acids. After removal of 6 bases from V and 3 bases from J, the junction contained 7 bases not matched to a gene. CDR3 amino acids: CASSYGQGRTDTQYF. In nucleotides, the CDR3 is TGTGCCAGCAGCTATGGACAGGGGAGAACAGATACGCAGTATTTT.

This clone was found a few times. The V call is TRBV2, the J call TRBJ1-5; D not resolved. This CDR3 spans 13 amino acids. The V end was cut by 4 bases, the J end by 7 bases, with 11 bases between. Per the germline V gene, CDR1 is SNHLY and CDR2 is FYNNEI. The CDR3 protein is CASSVEVKQPQHF. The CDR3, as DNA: TGTGCCAGCAGTGTGGAGGTTAAACAGCCCCAGCATTTT.

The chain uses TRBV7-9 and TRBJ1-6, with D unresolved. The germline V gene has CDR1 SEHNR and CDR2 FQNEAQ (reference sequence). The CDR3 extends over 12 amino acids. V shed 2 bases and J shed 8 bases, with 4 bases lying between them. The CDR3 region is CASSLQDSPLHF. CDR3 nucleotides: TGTGCCAGCAGCTTACAGGATTCACCCCTCCACTTT.

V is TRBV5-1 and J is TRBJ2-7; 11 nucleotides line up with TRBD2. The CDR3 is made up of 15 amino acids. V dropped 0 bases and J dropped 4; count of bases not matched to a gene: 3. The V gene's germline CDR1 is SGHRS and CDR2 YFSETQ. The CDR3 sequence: CASSLGTSGWYEQYF. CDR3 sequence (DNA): TGCGCCAGCAGCTTGGGGACTAGCGGGTGGTACGAGCAGTACTTC. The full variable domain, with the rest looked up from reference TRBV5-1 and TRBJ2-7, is KAGVTQTPRYLIKTRGQQVTLSCSPISGHRSVSWYQQTPGQGLQFLFEYFSETQRNKGNFPGRFSGRQFSNSRSEMNVSTLELGDSALYLCASSLGTSGWYEQYFGPGTRLTVT.

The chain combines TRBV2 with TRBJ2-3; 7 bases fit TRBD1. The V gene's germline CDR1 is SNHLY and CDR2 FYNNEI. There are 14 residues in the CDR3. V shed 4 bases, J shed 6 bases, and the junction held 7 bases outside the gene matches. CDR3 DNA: TGTGCCAGCAGTGTTGAGGGGGCAGGGGATACGCAGTATTTT. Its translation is CASSVEGAGDTQYF.

The CDR3 sequence is CASSYHGGENTEAFF. Here the CDR3 DNA reads TGTGCCAGCTCGTACCACGGAGGGGAGAACACTGAAGCTTTCTTT. This sequence joins TRBV18 and TRBJ1-1; D might be TRBD1 (5 bases). The germline V gene has CDR1 KGHSH and CDR2 LQKENI. The CDR3 is made up of 15 amino acids. V lost 6 bases, J lost 1 base, and 15 bases lay in between. Looking up the rest from reference TRBV18 and TRBJ1-1 gives the full variable domain: NAGVMQNPRHLVRRRGQEARLRCSPMKGHSHVYWYRQLPEEGLKFMVYLQKENIIDESGMPKERFSAEFPKEGPSILRIQQVVRGDSAAYFCASSYHGGENTEAFFGQGTRLTVV.

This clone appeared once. This CDR3 is CAISESTGSVGTEAFF. The CDR3 bases are TGTGCCATCAGTGAGTCGACGGGTTCCGTTGGGACTGAAGCTTTCTTT. The rearrangement uses TRBV10-3 and TRBJ1-1, with no clear D. Trimming left V 0 bases short and J 5 bases short, with 16 bases between. CDR1 is ENHRY and CDR2 is SYGVKD in the germline V gene. The CDR3 runs to 16 residues.

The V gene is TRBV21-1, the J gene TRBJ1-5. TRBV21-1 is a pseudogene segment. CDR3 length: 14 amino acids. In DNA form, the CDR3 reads TGTGCCAGCAGCATAAGGGGGGGGAATCAGCCCCAGCATTTT. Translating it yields CASSIRGGNQPQHF.

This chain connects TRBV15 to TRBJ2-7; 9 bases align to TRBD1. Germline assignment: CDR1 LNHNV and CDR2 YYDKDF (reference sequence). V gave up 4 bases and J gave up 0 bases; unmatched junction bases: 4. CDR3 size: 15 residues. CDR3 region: CATSTDRGSSYEQYF. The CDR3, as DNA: TGTGCCACCAGCACGGACAGGGGTTCCTCCTACGAGCAGTACTTC.